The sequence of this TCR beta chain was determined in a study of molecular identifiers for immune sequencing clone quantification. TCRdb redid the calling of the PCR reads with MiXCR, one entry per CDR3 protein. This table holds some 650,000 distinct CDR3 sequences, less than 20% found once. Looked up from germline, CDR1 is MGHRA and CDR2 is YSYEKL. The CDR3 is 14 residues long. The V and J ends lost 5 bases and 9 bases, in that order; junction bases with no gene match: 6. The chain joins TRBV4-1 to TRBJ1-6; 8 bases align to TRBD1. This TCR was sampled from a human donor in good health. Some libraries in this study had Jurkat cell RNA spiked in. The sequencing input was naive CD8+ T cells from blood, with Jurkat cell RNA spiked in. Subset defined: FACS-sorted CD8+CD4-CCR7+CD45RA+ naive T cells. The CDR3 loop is CASSTGQASSPLHF. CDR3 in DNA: TGCGCCAGCAGCACGGGACAGGCCTCTTCACCCCTCCACTTT.